A single T cell receptor (beta chain) is shown here with its context. The antigen is not known. The entry originates in a study of cytomegalovirus exposure and HLA in healthy donors. Regarding the study as a whole: Most likely, a cluster of highly shared sequence variants arose as a sequencing artifact.

PCR involved 60 Vbeta and 13 Jbeta primers. The data were produced by immunoSEQ multiplex PCR, yet TCRdb's version contains in-frame clones alone and is incomplete. The sample yields tens of thousands of clones, around 78% seen once. The CDR3 is 14 residues long. V was cut by 7 bases and J by 1 base, with 13 bases left in between. CDR1 LNHDA and CDR2 SQIVND come from the germline V gene (reference sequence). The receptor's source is a male donor in good health and CMV-seropositive. V is TRBV19 and J is TRBJ1-1; D perhaps matches TRBD1 (6 bases). Sequencing used PBMCs. CDR3: CASTQDRRNTEAFF. As DNA, the CDR3 is TGTGCCAGTACCCAGGACAGAAGGAACACTGAAGCTTTCTTT.